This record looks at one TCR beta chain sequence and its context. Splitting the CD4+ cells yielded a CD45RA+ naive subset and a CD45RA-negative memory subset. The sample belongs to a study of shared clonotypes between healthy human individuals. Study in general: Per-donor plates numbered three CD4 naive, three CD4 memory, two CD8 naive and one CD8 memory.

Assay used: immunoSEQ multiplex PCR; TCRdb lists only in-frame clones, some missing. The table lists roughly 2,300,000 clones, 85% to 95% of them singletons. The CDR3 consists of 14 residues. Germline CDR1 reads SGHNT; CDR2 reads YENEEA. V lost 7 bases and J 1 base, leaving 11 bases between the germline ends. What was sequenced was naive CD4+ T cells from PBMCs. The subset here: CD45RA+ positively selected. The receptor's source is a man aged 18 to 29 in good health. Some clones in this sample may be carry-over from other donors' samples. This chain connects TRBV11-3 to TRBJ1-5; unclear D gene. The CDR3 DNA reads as TGTGCCAGCAACGCCGAGGCGAGCAATCAGCCCCAGCATTTT. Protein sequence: CASNAEASNQPQHF.